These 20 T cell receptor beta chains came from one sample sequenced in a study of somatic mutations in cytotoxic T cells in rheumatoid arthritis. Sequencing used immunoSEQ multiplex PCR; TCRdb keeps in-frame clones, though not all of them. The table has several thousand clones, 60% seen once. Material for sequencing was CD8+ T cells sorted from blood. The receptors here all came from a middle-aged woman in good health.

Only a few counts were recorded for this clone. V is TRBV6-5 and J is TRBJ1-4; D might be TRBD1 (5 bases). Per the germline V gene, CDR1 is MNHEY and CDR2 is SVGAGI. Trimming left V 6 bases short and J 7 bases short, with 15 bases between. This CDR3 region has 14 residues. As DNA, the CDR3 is TGTGCCAGCAGCCTTGGGGCCGGGACTGAAAAACTGTTTTTT. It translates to CASSLGAGTEKLFF.

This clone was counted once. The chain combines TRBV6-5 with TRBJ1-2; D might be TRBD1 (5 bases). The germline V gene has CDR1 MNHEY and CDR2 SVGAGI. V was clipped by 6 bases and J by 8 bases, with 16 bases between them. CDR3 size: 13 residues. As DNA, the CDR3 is TGTGCCAGCAGCTTACAGGCCCGCGTGGGCTACACCTTC. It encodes CASSLQARVGYTF.

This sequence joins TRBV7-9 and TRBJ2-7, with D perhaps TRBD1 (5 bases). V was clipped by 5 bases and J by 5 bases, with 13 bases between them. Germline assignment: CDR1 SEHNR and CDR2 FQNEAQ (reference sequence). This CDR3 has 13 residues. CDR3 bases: TGTGCCAGCAGCGAAGGGGTTAGGAACGAGCAGTACTTC. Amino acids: CASSEGVRNEQYF.

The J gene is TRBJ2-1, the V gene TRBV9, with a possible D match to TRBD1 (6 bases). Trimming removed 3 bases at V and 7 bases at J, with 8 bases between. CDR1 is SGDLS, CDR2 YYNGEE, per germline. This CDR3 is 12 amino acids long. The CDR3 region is CASSGQENEQFF. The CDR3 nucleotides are TGTGCCAGCAGCGGACAGGAGAATGAGCAGTTCTTC.

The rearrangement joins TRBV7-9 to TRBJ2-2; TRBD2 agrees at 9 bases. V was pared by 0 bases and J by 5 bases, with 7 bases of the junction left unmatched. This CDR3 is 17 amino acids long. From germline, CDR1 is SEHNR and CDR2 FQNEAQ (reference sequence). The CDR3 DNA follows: TGTGCCAGCAGCTTAGCGGCTATAGCGGGAGTTACCGGGGAGCTGTTTTTT. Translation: CASSLAAIAGVTGELFF.

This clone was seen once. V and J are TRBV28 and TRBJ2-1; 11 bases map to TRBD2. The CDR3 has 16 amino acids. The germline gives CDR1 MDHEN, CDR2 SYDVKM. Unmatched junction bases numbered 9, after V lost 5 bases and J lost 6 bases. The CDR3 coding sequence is TGTGCCAGCAGTATTATAACCGGGACTAGCGGCAATGAGCAGTTCTTC. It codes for CASSIITGTSGNEQFF.

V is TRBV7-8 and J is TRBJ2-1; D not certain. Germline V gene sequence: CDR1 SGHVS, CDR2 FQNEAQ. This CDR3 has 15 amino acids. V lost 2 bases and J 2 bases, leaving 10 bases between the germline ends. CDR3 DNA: TGTGCCAGCAGCTTATTCGATAGCCCCTACAATGAGCAGTTCTTC. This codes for CASSLFDSPYNEQFF.

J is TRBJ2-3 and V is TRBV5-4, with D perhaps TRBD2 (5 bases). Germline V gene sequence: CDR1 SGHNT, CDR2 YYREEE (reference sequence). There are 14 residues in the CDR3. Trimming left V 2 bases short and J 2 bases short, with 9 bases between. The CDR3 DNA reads TGTGCCAGCAGCTTAGAGGGTGCCACAGATACGCAGTATTTT. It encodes CASSLEGATDTQYF.

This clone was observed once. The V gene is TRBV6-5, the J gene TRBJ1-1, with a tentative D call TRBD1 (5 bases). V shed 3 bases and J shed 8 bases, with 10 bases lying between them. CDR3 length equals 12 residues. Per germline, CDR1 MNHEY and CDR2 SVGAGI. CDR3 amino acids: CASSYAGGEAFF. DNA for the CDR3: TGTGCCAGCAGTTATGCGGGGGGGGAAGCTTTCTTT.

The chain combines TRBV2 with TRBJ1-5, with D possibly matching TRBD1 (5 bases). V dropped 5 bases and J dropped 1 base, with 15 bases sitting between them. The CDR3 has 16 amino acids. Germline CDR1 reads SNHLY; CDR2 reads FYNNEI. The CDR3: CASSSLEGLSNQPQHF. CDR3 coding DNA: TGTGCCAGCAGTTCCTTGGAGGGGTTAAGCAATCAGCCCCAGCATTTT.

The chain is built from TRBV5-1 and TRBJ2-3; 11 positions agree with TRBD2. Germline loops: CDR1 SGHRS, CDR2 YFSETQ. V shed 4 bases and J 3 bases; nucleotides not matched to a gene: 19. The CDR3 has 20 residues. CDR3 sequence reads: CASSHLPLAGARDGTDTQYF. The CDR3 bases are TGCGCCAGCAGCCACCTACCACTAGCGGGAGCTCGTGACGGTACAGATACGCAGTATTTT.

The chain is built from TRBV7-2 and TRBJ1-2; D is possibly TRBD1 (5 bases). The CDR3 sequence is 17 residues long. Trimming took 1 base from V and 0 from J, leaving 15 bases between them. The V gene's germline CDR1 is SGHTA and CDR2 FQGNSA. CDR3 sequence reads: CASSLEAGTQANYGYTF. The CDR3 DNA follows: TGTGCCAGCAGCTTAGAGGCAGGGACCCAAGCTAACTATGGCTACACCTTC.

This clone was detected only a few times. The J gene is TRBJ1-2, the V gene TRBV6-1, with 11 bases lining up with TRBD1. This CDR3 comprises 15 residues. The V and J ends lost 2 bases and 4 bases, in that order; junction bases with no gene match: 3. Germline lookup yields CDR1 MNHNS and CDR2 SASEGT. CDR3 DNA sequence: TGTGCCAGCAGTGAATGGACAGGGGGCGTCTATGGCTACACCTTC. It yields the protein CASSEWTGGVYGYTF.

Written as DNA, the CDR3 is TGTGCCAGCAGCCCAGTTGGACTAGCGAGAGAGACCCAGTACTTC. It is translated as CASSPVGLARETQYF. V and J are TRBV5-6 and TRBJ2-5; 9 nucleotides line up with TRBD2. V shed 4 bases, J shed 4 bases, and the junction held 8 bases outside the gene matches. CDR1 is SGHDT, CDR2 YYEEEE, per germline. The CDR3 has 15 residues.

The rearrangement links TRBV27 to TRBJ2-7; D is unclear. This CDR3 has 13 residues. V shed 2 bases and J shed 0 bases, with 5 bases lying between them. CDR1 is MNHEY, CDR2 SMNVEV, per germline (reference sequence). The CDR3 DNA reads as TGTGCCAGCAGTTTAGCAGACTCCTACGAGCAGTACTTC. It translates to CASSLADSYEQYF.

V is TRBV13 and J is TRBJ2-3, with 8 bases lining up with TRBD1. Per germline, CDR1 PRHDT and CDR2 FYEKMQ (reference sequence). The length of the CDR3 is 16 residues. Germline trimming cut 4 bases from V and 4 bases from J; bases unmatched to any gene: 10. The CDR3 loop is CASSSLGQGAPDTQYF. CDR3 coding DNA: TGTGCCAGCAGCTCTTTAGGGCAGGGGGCCCCAGATACGCAGTATTTT.

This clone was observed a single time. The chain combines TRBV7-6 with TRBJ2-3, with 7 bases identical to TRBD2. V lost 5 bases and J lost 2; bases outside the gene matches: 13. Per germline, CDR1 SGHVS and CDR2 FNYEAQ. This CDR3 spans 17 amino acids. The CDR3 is CASSPDLTSEYTDTQYF. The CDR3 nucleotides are TGTGCCAGCAGCCCGGACCTCACTAGCGAATACACAGATACGCAGTATTTT.

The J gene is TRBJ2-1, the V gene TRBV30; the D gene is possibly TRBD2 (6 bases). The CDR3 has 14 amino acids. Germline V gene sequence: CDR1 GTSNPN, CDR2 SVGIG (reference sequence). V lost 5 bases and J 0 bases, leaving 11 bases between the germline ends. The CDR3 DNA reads TGTGCCTGGGGAGACGGGAGCTCCTACAATGAGCAGTTCTTC. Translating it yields CAWGDGSSYNEQFF.

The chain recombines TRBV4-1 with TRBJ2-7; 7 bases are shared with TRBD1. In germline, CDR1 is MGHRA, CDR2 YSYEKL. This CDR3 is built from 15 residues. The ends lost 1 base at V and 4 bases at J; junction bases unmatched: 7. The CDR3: CASSQGQGISYEQYF. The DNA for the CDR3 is TGCGCCAGCAGCCAAGGACAGGGTATTAGTTACGAGCAGTACTTC.

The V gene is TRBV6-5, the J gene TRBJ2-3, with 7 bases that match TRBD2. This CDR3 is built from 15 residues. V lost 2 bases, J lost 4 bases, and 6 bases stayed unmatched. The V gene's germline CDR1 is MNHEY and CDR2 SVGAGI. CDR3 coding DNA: TGTGCCAGCAGTTACGACGGGAGGCCCTCAGATACGCAGTATTTT. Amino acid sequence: CASSYDGRPSDTQYF.